This TCR beta chain is drawn from a study of T cell repertoires in cytomegalovirus infection. As for the study in general: Used in the study were CMV epitopes, some recently identified and HLA-C-restricted, others well-studied and HLA-B-restricted. Carrying CMV and the relevant HLA type showed in public TCR beta signatures.

Findings of the study overall: Based on cumulative public TCR beta family frequency, carriers of CMV plus the relevant HLA were identified. The ex vivo response was dominated by HLA-C-restricted CMV-specific TCR beta clonotypes.

This CDR3 has 14 amino acids. Germline trimming cut 5 bases from V and 4 bases from J; bases unmatched to any gene: 5. Germline CDR1 is MNHNY and CDR2 is SVGAGI (reference sequence). Via MiXCR, TCRdb re-called the reads, giving one row per CDR3 protein. The data show 650,000 to 900,000 distinct CDR3 sequences, approximately 32% seen once. With respect to this clonotype: Antigen: not known.

The sample here was cultured CD8+ T cells from PBMCs, taken from culture after CMV antigen stimulation. The chain joins TRBV6-6 to TRBJ2-1; 7 bases line up with TRBD2. The origin of this receptor is a human donor in good health (CMV status not recorded). Some clones in this sample may be carry-over from other donors' samples. The CDR3, as DNA: TGTGCCAGCAGTACCCGGGACTATTACAATGAGCAGTTCTTC. It is translated as CASSTRDYYNEQFF.